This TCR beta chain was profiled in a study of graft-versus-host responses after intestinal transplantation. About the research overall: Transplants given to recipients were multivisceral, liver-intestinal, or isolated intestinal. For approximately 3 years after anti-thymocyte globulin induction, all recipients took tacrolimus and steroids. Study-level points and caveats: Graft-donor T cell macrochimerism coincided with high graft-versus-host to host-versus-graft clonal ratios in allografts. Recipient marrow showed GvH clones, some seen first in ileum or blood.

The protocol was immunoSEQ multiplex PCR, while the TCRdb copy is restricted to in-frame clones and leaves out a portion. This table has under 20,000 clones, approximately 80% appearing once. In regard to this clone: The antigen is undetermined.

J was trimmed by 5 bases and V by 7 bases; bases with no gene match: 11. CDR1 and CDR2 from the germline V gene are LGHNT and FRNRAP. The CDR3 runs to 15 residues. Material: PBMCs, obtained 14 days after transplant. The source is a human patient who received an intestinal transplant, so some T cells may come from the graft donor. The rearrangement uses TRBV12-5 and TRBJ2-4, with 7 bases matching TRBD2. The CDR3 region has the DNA TGTGCTAGTGATACCCAGCGGGGTCTCGAAAACATTCAGTACTTC. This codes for CASDTQRGLENIQYF.